This passage covers 22 T cell receptor beta chains from one sample sequenced in a study of beta chain features in type 1 diabetes. The isolated RNA, all of it, was reverse transcribed, so expressed TCRB transcripts were what got sequenced. Assay used: immunoSEQ multiplex PCR; TCRdb lists only in-frame clones, some missing. The sample records about 300,000 clones, approximately 8% being singletons. The specimen sequenced was central memory CD4+ T cells from blood. These receptors came from a woman in her late teens or twenties in good health.

This clone was recorded a few times. Other nucleotide sequences in the sample specify the same CDR3. The chain recombines TRBV11-2 with TRBJ2-3, with 7 positions matching TRBD2. V gave up 1 base and J gave up 2 bases; unmatched junction bases: 6. This CDR3 has 16 amino acids. CDR1 and CDR2 (germline): SGHAT, FQNNGV. CDR3 sequence (DNA): TGTGCCAGCAGCTTAGTGGCTAGCGGATACACAGATACGCAGTATTTT. It is translated as CASSLVASGYTDTQYF.

This clone showed up just a few times. The rearrangement uses TRBV5-5 and TRBJ2-2; 7 bases align to TRBD1. CDR3 size: 15 residues. The germline V gene has CDR1 SGHKS and CDR2 YYEKEE (reference sequence). V dropped 4 bases and J dropped 3; count of bases not matched to a gene: 6. The CDR3 region has the DNA TGTGCCAGCAGCGGATGGACAGGAGACACCGGGGAGCTGTTTTTT. Its translation: CASSGWTGDTGELFF.

This clone was observed a handful of times. This chain joins TRBV5-6 and TRBJ1-2; 7 bases fit TRBD1. Germline V lookup: CDR1 SGHDT, CDR2 YYEEEE. Trimming at V came to 0 bases and at J to 9 bases, leaving 5 bases not matched to a gene. The CDR3 consists of 13 residues. In nucleotides, the CDR3 is TGTGCCAGCAGCTTGGGGACAGGTACGCGCTACACCTTC. Amino acids: CASSLGTGTRYTF.

The CDR3 here is CASSGVGQETQYF. The CDR3 DNA reads TGTGCCAGCAGCGGTGTGGGGCAAGAGACCCAGTACTTC. The V call is TRBV2, the J call TRBJ2-5; the D is unclear. Germline-derived CDR1 and CDR2 are SNHLY and FYNNEI. V lost 6 bases to trimming and J lost 2 bases, with 10 bases between them. The CDR3 is made up of 13 amino acids. Together with reference TRBV2 and TRBJ2-5, the CDR3 gives the full variable domain: EPEVTQTPSHQVTQMGQEVILRCVPISNHLYFYWYRQILGQKVEFLVSFYNNEISEKSEIFDDQFSVERPDGSNFTLKIRSTKLEDSAMYFCASSGVGQETQYFGPGTRLLVL.

This clone has at least ten counts. The genes are TRBV5-4 and TRBJ1-4; 9 positions match TRBD1. The length of the CDR3 is 14 residues. Germline values: CDR1 SGHNT, CDR2 YYREEE (reference sequence). V was clipped by 7 bases and J by 6 bases; unmatched bases: 7. In DNA form, the CDR3 reads TGTGCCAGCGGCCGTCGGGACAGGGATGAAAAACTGTTTTTT. Amino acids: CASGRRDRDEKLFF.

This clone showed up just a few times. The chain joins TRBV29-1 to TRBJ1-1; 8 bases are a match to TRBD1. Germline V CDR1 and CDR2: SQVTM, ANQGSEA. The CDR3 loop spans 11 amino acids. Losses at the gene ends were 5 bases for V and 6 bases for J; bases not matched to a gene: 2. DNA of the CDR3: TGCAGCGTTCAGGGGGCCGCTGAAGCTTTCTTT. It encodes CSVQGAAEAFF.

This clone showed up just a few times. CDR3 protein: CASSQVGGITQYF. Written as DNA, the CDR3 is TGTGCCAGCAGCCAAGTGGGAGGGATTACCCAGTACTTC. The rearrangement links TRBV14 to TRBJ2-5, with TRBD2 identical over 7 bases. This CDR3 is 13 amino acids long. With 1 base clipped from V and 8 bases from J, the junction kept 4 bases outside the gene matches. Germline CDR1 SGHDN, CDR2 FVKESK.

The table lists this clone with a few counts. J is TRBJ2-2 and V is TRBV9; D assignment may be TRBD1 or TRBD2 (5 bases each). The CDR3 is 20 amino acids. The germline gives CDR1 SGDLS, CDR2 YYNGEE. V was cut by 3 bases and J by 4 bases, with 28 bases left in between. The CDR3 is CASSAPRSRHGALGTGELFF. The CDR3 DNA sequence: TGTGCCAGCAGCGCCCCGAGGAGTAGACACGGGGCACTTGGCACCGGGGAGCTGTTTTTT.

This clone was picked up many times. The rearrangement uses TRBV18 and TRBJ2-1, with a possible D match to TRBD2 (5 bases). The V end was cut by 2 bases, the J end by 6 bases, with 17 bases between. The CDR3 runs to 16 residues. CDR1 is KGHSH, CDR2 LQKENI, per germline. The DNA for the CDR3 is TGTGCCAGCTCACCAGTAGAGGGAAGCGTACTCAATGAGCAGTTCTTC. Amino acid sequence: CASSPVEGSVLNEQFF. Variable domain in full (rest from reference TRBV18 and TRBJ2-1): NAGVMQNPRHLVRRRGQEARLRCSPMKGHSHVYWYRQLPEEGLKFMVYLQKENIIDESGMPKERFSAEFPKEGPSILRIQQVVRGDSAAYFCASSPVEGSVLNEQFFGPGTRLTVL.

This clone has a handful of counts. The rearrangement uses TRBV27 and TRBJ1-2; 10 bases fit TRBD1. V lost 5 bases, J lost 8 bases, and 5 bases stayed unmatched. Germline V gene sequence: CDR1 MNHEY, CDR2 SMNVEV (reference sequence). CDR3 length equals 13 residues. The CDR3 coding sequence is TGTGCCAGCAGTCCCGACAGGGGGCAAGGCTACACCTTC. Translation gives CASSPDRGQGYTF.

The V and J genes are TRBV6-1 and TRBJ1-5; a possible D gene is TRBD1 (6 bases). The CDR3 spans 13 residues. Germline loops: CDR1 MNHNS, CDR2 SASEGT. In DNA, the CDR3 is TGTGTTACAGGGCCCTATAGCAATCAGCCCCAGCATTTT. Its translation: CVTGPYSNQPQHF.

There are a few counts of this clone. The chain combines TRBV2 with TRBJ1-3; tentative D call: TRBD1 (6 bases). The CDR3 runs to 15 residues. Per the germline V gene, CDR1 is SNHLY and CDR2 is FYNNEI. V was trimmed by 6 bases and J by 0 bases, leaving 12 bases between them. The CDR3 loop is CASRAQGHSGNTIYF. The CDR3, as DNA: TGTGCCAGCAGGGCACAGGGCCACTCTGGAAACACCATATATTTT.

A few counts support this clone. Other nucleotide sequences in the sample specify the same CDR3. V usage is TRBV18 and J usage is TRBJ2-3; D is unresolved. The CDR3 is 13 residues long. Germline loops: CDR1 KGHSH, CDR2 LQKENI. The ends were cut back, 6 bases at V and 0 bases at J, with 7 bases in the middle. The CDR3 region is CASSLLSTDTQYF. CDR3 nucleotides: TGTGCCAGCTCGCTGCTTAGCACAGATACGCAGTATTTT.

This clone was counted at least ten times. The chain employs TRBV19 and TRBJ2-7; weak D call: TRBD1 (5 bases). Trimming removed 2 bases from V and 3 bases from J, with 11 bases in between. Germline V gives CDR1 LNHDA, CDR2 SQIVND (reference sequence). The CDR3 spans 14 residues. The CDR3 protein is CASSIWQGGYEQYF. The CDR3 DNA follows: TGTGCCAGTAGTATATGGCAGGGTGGCTACGAGCAGTACTTC. Combining the CDR3 with reference TRBV19 and TRBJ2-7 gives the whole variable domain DGGITQSPKYLFRKEGQNVTLSCEQNLNHDAMYWYRQDPGQGLRLIYYSQIVNDFQKGDIAEGYSVSREKKESFPLTVTSAQKNPTAFYLCASSIWQGGYEQYFGPGTRLTVT.

This clone was picked up a small number of times. This sequence joins TRBV29-1 and TRBJ1-2, with TRBD1 matching 8 bases. The CDR3 loop spans 13 amino acids. V shed 6 bases, J shed 4 bases, and the junction held 7 bases outside the gene matches. In germline, CDR1 is SQVTM, CDR2 ANQGSEA. CDR3: CSVDGTGPYGYTF. The CDR3 coding sequence is TGCAGCGTCGACGGGACAGGTCCCTATGGCTACACCTTC.

This sequence joins TRBV11-2 and TRBJ1-6, with D possibly matching TRBD1 (5 bases). Trimming pared 5 bases from V and 4 bases from J, leaving 12 bases between. Germline CDR1 reads SGHAT; CDR2 reads FQNNGV. The CDR3 is 15 residues long. The CDR3 nucleotides are TGTGCCAGCAGCGGCGGACAAGCTTATAATTCACCCCTCCACTTT. It yields the protein CASSGGQAYNSPLHF.

The chain's CDR3 is CASSLLGDEQYF. CDR3 nucleotide sequence: TGTGCCAGCAGCTTGCTCGGGGATGAGCAGTACTTC. The rearrangement joins TRBV5-4 to TRBJ2-7, with D perhaps TRBD2 (5 bases). The V end lost 1 base, the J end lost 7 bases, and 9 bases lay between the germline ends. The CDR3 is made up of 12 amino acids. Germline loops: CDR1 SGHNT, CDR2 YYREEE (reference sequence).

This clone was detected only a few times. CDR3 sequence: CASSSPGGVTYNEQFF. In DNA form, the CDR3 reads TGTGCCAGCAGCTCTCCTGGGGGCGTCACCTACAATGAGCAGTTCTTC. The J gene is TRBJ2-1, the V gene TRBV7-6, with D possibly matching TRBD1 (6 bases). The germline V and J ends were trimmed by 4 bases and 2 bases, with 15 bases remaining between them. Germline CDR1 is SGHVS and CDR2 is FNYEAQ. The CDR3 runs 16 residues. Full variable domain (outside the CDR3, taken from reference TRBV7-6 and TRBJ2-1): GAGVSQSPRYKVTKRGQDVALRCDPISGHVSLYWYRQALGQGPEFLTYFNYEAQQDKSGLPNDRFSAERPEGSISTLTIQRTEQRDSAMYRCASSSPGGVTYNEQFFGPGTRLTVL.

This clone came up a few times. The CDR3 DNA is TGTGCCAGCAGCATAGGACTAGCGGCTAGCACAGATACGCAGTATTTT. Translated, it gives CASSIGLAASTDTQYF. The chain recombines TRBV7-3 with TRBJ2-3; 10 bases fit TRBD2. This CDR3 spans 16 amino acids. J gave up 0 bases and V 5 bases, and 5 bases lay outside the gene matches. Germline CDR1 and CDR2: SGHTA and FQGTGA.

This clone was seen more than once but under ten times. This chain connects TRBV6-5 to TRBJ2-1, with D maybe TRBD2 (6 bases). Per germline, CDR1 MNHEY and CDR2 SVGAGI. V lost 2 bases to trimming and J lost 4 bases, with 12 bases between them. The CDR3 is made up of 15 amino acids. In DNA form, the CDR3 reads TGTGCCAGCAGTTACGAGGCGGGGAAATACAATGAGCAGTTCTTC. It specifies CASSYEAGKYNEQFF.

This clone was counted only a few times. The sample carries other DNA sequences with the same CDR3. The chain combines TRBV7-2 with TRBJ2-7, with D unresolved. Germline-derived CDR1 and CDR2 are SGHTA and FQGNSA. The CDR3 contains 14 residues. The V end lost 1 base, the J end lost 0 bases, and 7 bases lay between the germline ends. CDR3 region: CASSLGHSSYEQYF. CDR3 nucleotides: TGTGCCAGCAGCTTAGGGCATAGCTCCTACGAGCAGTACTTC.

The chain combines TRBV7-9 with TRBJ1-1, with D possibly matching TRBD1 (5 bases). Germline V lookup: CDR1 SEHNR, CDR2 FQNEAQ (reference sequence). V was shortened by 0 bases and J by 6 bases, with 5 bases between the two germline ends. This CDR3 is 12 amino acids long. CDR3 coding DNA: TGTGCCAGCAGCTTAGCGACAGCTGAAGCTTTCTTT. This gives the protein CASSLATAEAFF.